The 25 T cell receptor beta chains given below trace back to one sample, sequenced in a study of blood T cells in healthy people across ages. A second about 6 to 12 cycle PCR used barcoded and J-beta primers. TCRdb fed the 5' RACE reads into MiXCR, producing one record per CDR3 protein. In the table there are around 1.5 million distinct CDR3 sequences, around 59% of which are singletons. The sequenced sample was blood. These receptors all stem from a man younger than 35 in good health.

The V and J genes are TRBV7-9 and TRBJ1-1; no clear D gene. The CDR3 contains 14 residues. The V gene lost 1 base and the J gene lost 1 base, with 7 bases spanning the gap. Germline CDR1 reads SEHNR; CDR2 reads FQNEAQ (reference sequence). Here the CDR3 DNA reads TGTGCCAGCAGCTTAGTGTACGGGAACACTGAAGCTTTCTTT. Protein sequence: CASSLVYGNTEAFF.

V usage is TRBV20-1 and J usage is TRBJ2-7; no firm D call. Germline V gives CDR1 DFQATT, CDR2 SNEGSKA (reference sequence). Trimming removed 0 bases from V and 1 base from J, with 10 bases in between. The CDR3 loop spans 14 amino acids. The CDR3 region has the DNA TGCAGTGCTAGAGATGTCAGGACGTCCTACGAGCAGTACTTC. Protein product: CSARDVRTSYEQYF.

The gene calls are TRBV27 and TRBJ2-5; 9 bases line up with TRBD1. Germline CDR1 reads MNHEY; CDR2 reads SMNVEV (reference sequence). There are 18 residues in the CDR3. The V segment lost 5 bases and the J segment 11 bases; nucleotides outside the gene matches: 24. The CDR3 DNA reads TGTGCCAGCAGTACCCTGAACAGGGGGCTTTCCCCGGGCAATGAGCAGTACTTC. This sequence encodes CASSTLNRGLSPGNEQYF.

V usage is TRBV2 and J usage is TRBJ2-1; tentative D call: TRBD2 (7 bases). The V gene lost 6 bases and the J gene lost 6 bases, with 12 bases spanning the gap. Germline assignment: CDR1 SNHLY and CDR2 FYNNEI. This CDR3 is built from 13 residues. For the CDR3, the DNA is TGTGCCAGCAGGACGGCGGGGGCCAATGAGCAGTTCTTC. This encodes CASRTAGANEQFF.

The V gene is TRBV4-1, the J gene TRBJ2-1; D is possibly TRBD1 (5 bases). Gene TRBJ2-7 matches the end of the DNA better, so the J call may be wrong. Germline V lookup: CDR1 MGHRA, CDR2 YSYEKL. The CDR3 covers 14 residues. CDR3 protein: CASSQATADNEQYF. In DNA, the CDR3 is TGCGCCAGCAGCCAAGCGACAGCCGACAATGAGCAGTACTTC.

In DNA, the CDR3 is TGTGCCAGCAGCCGGAGGACAGTAGGCGAAAAACTGTTTTTT. Amino acids: CASSRRTVGEKLFF. This chain connects TRBV13 to TRBJ1-4; a weak D match, TRBD1 (6 bases). This CDR3 has 14 residues. The ends were cut back, 5 bases at V and 8 bases at J, with 15 bases in the middle. Germline V gene data show CDR1 as PRHDT and CDR2 as FYEKMQ (reference sequence). Combining the CDR3 with reference TRBV13 and TRBJ1-4 gives the whole variable domain AAGVIQSPRHLIKEKRETATLKCYPIPRHDTVYWYQQGPGQDPQFLISFYEKMQSDKGSIPDRFSAQQFSDYHSELNMSSLELGDSALYFCASSRRTVGEKLFFGSGTQLSVL.

The DNA of the CDR3 is TGTGCCAGCAGTGAATGGATTCCCACTGAAGCTTTCTTT. Its translation is CASSEWIPTEAFF. The V and J genes are TRBV25-1 and TRBJ1-1; D ambiguous. This CDR3 has 13 amino acids. The germline V gene encodes CDR1 MGHDK and CDR2 SYGVNS. Trimming removed 1 base from V and 4 bases from J, with 7 bases in between.

This clonotype was recorded many times. V is TRBV6-2 or TRBV6-3 and J is TRBJ2-7; D unclear. The CDR3 is 11 amino acids. Germline CDR1 and CDR2: MNHEY and SVGEGT. The V gene lost 6 bases and the J gene lost 2 bases, with 5 bases spanning the gap. The CDR3, as DNA: TGTGCCAGCAGCCGGACCTACGAGCAGTACTTC. This codes for CASSRTYEQYF.

This clonotype was picked up a small number of times. V and J are TRBV6-6 and TRBJ2-5; no reliable D call. With the DNA end fitting TRBJ2-7 better, the J assignment may be wrong. CDR3 length equals 13 residues. Germline V lookup: CDR1 MNHNY, CDR2 SVGAGI (reference sequence). CDR3 sequence (DNA): TGTGCCAGCAGTTTCCCTCGTCATTACGAGCAGTACTTC. It encodes CASSFPRHYEQYF.

V usage is TRBV7-9 and J usage is TRBJ2-5, with 11 bases identical to TRBD1. This CDR3 contains 17 residues. Losses at the gene ends were 1 base for V and 5 bases for J; bases not matched to a gene: 9. Germline CDR1 reads SEHNR; CDR2 reads FQNEAQ (reference sequence). CDR3 coding DNA: TGTGCCAGCAGCTTAGTGCGGCTGGACAGGGGGCTTGAGACCCAGTACTTC. Amino acid sequence: CASSLVRLDRGLETQYF.

The chain links TRBV27 to TRBJ2-4; D remains unclear. TRBJ2-7 explains the end of the DNA better; the J call may be wrong. Germline V gene lookup returns CDR1 MNHEY and CDR2 SMNVEV (reference sequence). The CDR3 is made up of 14 amino acids. In DNA form, the CDR3 reads TGTGCCAGCAGTTTTAGTGGCCCTTACTACGAGCAGTACTTC. Protein: CASSFSGPYYEQYF.

J is TRBJ1-2 and V is TRBV4-2; D gene ambiguous. Trimming pared 0 bases from V and 6 bases from J, leaving 14 bases between. This CDR3 region has 15 residues. Germline-derived CDR1 and CDR2 are LGHNA and YNFKEQ. Here the CDR3 DNA reads TGTGCCAGCAGCCAAGATAGGGTGAGGGCTCATGGCTACACCTTC. Translating it yields CASSQDRVRAHGYTF.

Only a few counts were recorded for this clonotype. The V and J genes are TRBV20-1 and TRBJ2-7; TRBD1 might be the D (5 bases). Germline CDR1 is DFQATT and CDR2 is SNEGSKA (reference sequence). This CDR3 region has 12 residues. V shed 6 bases and J shed 0 bases, with 9 bases lying between them. CDR3 sequence reads: CSAKGISYEQYF. CDR3 DNA: TGCAGTGCGAAGGGGATCTCCTACGAGCAGTACTTC.

CDR3 nucleotide sequence: TGTGCCAGCAGCTTGGCCCCCCGAATGAACACTGAAGCTTTCTTT. This gives the protein CASSLAPRMNTEAFF. The V gene is TRBV5-6, the J gene TRBJ1-1, with D hard to call. Per germline, CDR1 SGHDT and CDR2 YYEEEE. The CDR3 consists of 15 residues. V shed 0 bases and J shed 0 bases, with 9 bases lying between them. Full variable domain (outside the CDR3, taken from reference TRBV5-6 and TRBJ1-1): DAGVTQSPTHLIKTRGQQVTLRCSPKSGHDTVSWYQQALGQGPQFIFQYYEEEERQRGNFPDRFSGHQFPNYSSELNVNALLLGDSALYLCASSLAPRMNTEAFFGQGTRLTVV.

The V call is TRBV5-6, the J call TRBJ1-2; TRBD1 matches at 9 bases. Germline V gene lookup returns CDR1 SGHDT and CDR2 YYEEEE. V shed 0 bases, J shed 4 bases, and the junction held 7 bases outside the gene matches. CDR3 size: 16 residues. The CDR3 coding sequence is TGTGCCAGCAGCTTGGTGATACAGGGGGCGCTCTATGGCTACACCTTC. Residues: CASSLVIQGALYGYTF.

The sample holds a few counts of this clonotype. The chain is built from TRBV20-1 and TRBJ2-1, with 9 bases fitting TRBD1. CDR1 DFQATT and CDR2 SNEGSKA come from the germline V gene (reference sequence). V trimming: 8 bases; J trimming: 4 bases; junction bases outside the gene matches: 6. This CDR3 region has 13 residues. CDR3 loop: CSLRQGDYNEQFF. CDR3 in DNA: TGCAGTCTTAGACAGGGGGATTACAATGAGCAGTTCTTC.

The count of this clonotype is one. The chain combines TRBV2 with TRBJ1-6; D is ambiguous. Per the germline V gene, CDR1 is SNHLY and CDR2 is FYNNEI. The CDR3 runs to 15 residues. Trimming pared 11 bases from V and 0 bases from J, leaving 14 bases between. The CDR3 nucleotides are TGTGCCTCCAGCGGTCCGTTCTCCTATAATTCACCCCTCCACTTT. It codes for CASSGPFSYNSPLHF.

This rearrangement joins TRBV7-2 to TRBJ1-1, with a weak D call TRBD1 (5 bases). The germline V and J ends were trimmed by 5 bases and 4 bases, with 17 bases remaining between them. Per the germline V gene, CDR1 is SGHTA and CDR2 is FQGNSA. CDR3 length: 15 residues. CDR3 coding DNA: TGTGCCAGCAGCCAATCCCTGGGACGGGGCACTGAAGCTTTCTTT. This encodes CASSQSLGRGTEAFF. Variable domain in full (rest from reference TRBV7-2 and TRBJ1-1): GAGVSQSPSNKVTEKGKDVELRCDPISGHTALYWYRQSLGQGLEFLIYFQGNSAPDKSGLPSDRFSAERTGGSVSTLTIQRTQQEDSAVYLCASSQSLGRGTEAFFGQGTRLTVV.

The CDR3 loop reads CSARDGNRNNQPQHF. The CDR3 DNA reads TGCAGTGCTAGGGATGGAAACAGGAACAATCAGCCCCAGCATTTT. The rearrangement uses TRBV20-1 and TRBJ1-5; maybe TRBD1 (5 bases). The V gene lost 3 bases and the J gene lost 3 bases, with 15 bases spanning the gap. CDR3 length: 15 residues. Germline V gene sequence: CDR1 DFQATT, CDR2 SNEGSKA (reference sequence).

V and J are TRBV15 and TRBJ2-5; 11 bases fit TRBD1. This CDR3 contains 15 residues. V was pared by 3 bases and J by 11 bases, with 11 bases of the junction left unmatched. The germline gives CDR1 LNHNV, CDR2 YYDKDF (reference sequence). The CDR3 here is CATSSGTGGYNEQYF. The CDR3, as DNA: TGTGCCACCAGCAGCGGGACAGGGGGTTACAATGAGCAGTACTTC.

This chain connects TRBV9 to TRBJ2-5; 9 bases fit TRBD2. The CDR3 has 16 amino acids. Trimming took 0 bases from V and 4 from J; bases not matched to a gene: 7. Germline V gene sequence: CDR1 SGDLS, CDR2 YYNGEE. The CDR3 DNA reads TGTGCCAGCAGCGTAGCTGGAAGAGCGGGAGGAGAGACCCAGTACTTC. Translated: CASSVAGRAGGETQYF.

The table lists this clonotype with a few counts. This sequence joins TRBV6-6 and TRBJ2-7; 8 nucleotides line up with TRBD1. From germline, CDR1 is MNHNY and CDR2 SVGAGI (reference sequence). The junction had 8 bases not matched to a gene; V was cut back by 5 bases and J by 2 bases. This CDR3 has 15 amino acids. CDR3 DNA: TGTGCCAGCAGTCCCGGGACAGGAAAAACCTACGAGCAGTACTTC. It translates to CASSPGTGKTYEQYF.

This chain joins TRBV4-1 and TRBJ1-1; D is undetermined. The germline CDR1 and CDR2 sequences are MGHRA and YSYEKL. Trimming removed 4 bases from V and 0 bases from J, with 18 bases in between. This CDR3 is 17 amino acids long. The CDR3 nucleotides read TGCGCCAGCAGCCCGTTCCACGCAACCAACATGAACACTGAAGCTTTCTTT. It specifies CASSPFHATNMNTEAFF.

A few counts support this clonotype. The chain is built from TRBV20-1 and TRBJ1-6; D unclear. The CDR3 is 13 residues long. V was clipped by 6 bases and J by 4 bases, with 10 bases between them. Germline loops: CDR1 DFQATT, CDR2 SNEGSKA (reference sequence). The CDR3 sequence: CSAIDKYNSPLHF. The CDR3 nucleotides are TGCAGTGCCATAGACAAGTATAATTCACCCCTCCACTTT.

This clonotype was seen a handful of times. The rearrangement uses TRBV20-1 and TRBJ2-3; D remains unclear. The CDR3 is 13 amino acids. With 5 bases removed from V and 8 bases from J, the gap between germline ends came to 17 bases. Germline V gene lookup returns CDR1 DFQATT and CDR2 SNEGSKA (reference sequence). The CDR3 loop is CSAGVPSKGTQYF. In DNA form, the CDR3 reads TGCAGTGCTGGGGTTCCCTCAAAGGGTACGCAGTATTTT.